This T cell receptor (beta chain) was sequenced for a study of memory CD4+ T cells and cytomegalovirus serostatus. For the study at large: Healthy Belgian adult donors included several CMV-positive and around 25 CMV-negative people.

V was pared by 4 bases and J by 3 bases, with 19 bases between. CDR1 is LGHNA and CDR2 is YSLEER in the germline V gene. This CDR3 spans 16 amino acids. This table comes from immunoSEQ multiplex PCR, and its TCRdb copy is limited to in-frame clones, with some not included. The repertoire consists of tens of thousands of clones, with about 73% occurring once and the leading ten covering roughly 2.7%. Single viable CD3+CD4+CD8-CD45RO+ cells were sorted as the memory CD4+ T cells. Sequencing input: memory CD4+ T cells from blood. The TCR was taken from an adult in good health and CMV-seropositive. The chain combines TRBV4-3 with TRBJ2-7; perhaps TRBD1 as D (5 bases). Here the CDR3 DNA reads TGCGCCAGCAGCCCAGGATTAGGGGATTTCCTCTACGAGCAGTACTTC. Translating gives CASSPGLGDFLYEQYF.